Presented here are 19 T cell receptor beta chains from one specimen sequenced in a study of glioma-infiltrating T cells after dendritic cell vaccination. Data came from immunoSEQ multiplex PCR; TCRdb stores just in-frame clones and leaves some out. This repertoire shows about 49,000 clones, about 85% found once; its top ten account for over 10%. Sample: blood, taken before dendritic cell vaccination. These receptors came from a human donor with glioblastoma.

The genes are TRBV7-2 and TRBJ2-5, with 11 bases matching TRBD1. The DNA end favors TRBJ2-7, so the J call may be wrong. The CDR3 runs 15 residues. CDR1 and CDR2 (germline): SGHTA, FQGNSA. CDR3 coding DNA: TGTGCCAGCAGCTTTGGACAGGGGGCTACGTACGAGCAGTACTTC. Amino acids: CASSFGQGATYEQYF.

This clone has just a few counts. V gene TRBV4-2 combines with J gene TRBJ1-3, with D unclear. Germline V gives CDR1 LGHNA, CDR2 YNFKEQ. Between the trimmed V and J ends, which lost 1 base and 0 bases, there was a span of 13 bases. This CDR3 comprises 17 residues. The CDR3 nucleotides read TGTGCCAGCAGCCAAGCAGAGGGCCTCAGCTCTGGAAACACCATATATTTT. Translation gives CASSQAEGLSSGNTIYF.

The rearrangement links TRBV30 to TRBJ2-2; 10 nucleotides agree with TRBD1. V lost 8 bases to trimming and J lost 7 bases; unmatched junction nucleotides: 10. The CDR3 contains 14 residues. Germline V gives CDR1 GTSNPN, CDR2 SVGIG (reference sequence). DNA of the CDR3: TGTGCCGCAACCGGGACAGGGGTGCTCGGGGAGCTGTTTTTT. Translating gives CAATGTGVLGELFF.

This clone has a handful of counts. The J gene is TRBJ2-3, the V gene TRBV5-1, with unresolved D. Trimming cost V 0 bases and J 1 base, with 6 bases left between them. The CDR3 totals 14 residues. Germline CDR1 reads SGHRS; CDR2 reads YFSETQ. This CDR3 reads CASSLGPGTDTQYF. The CDR3 nucleotides are TGCGCCAGCAGCTTGGGCCCAGGCACAGATACGCAGTATTTT.

The chain recombines TRBV10-3 with TRBJ2-3, with 10 nucleotides matching TRBD1. The germline CDR1 and CDR2 sequences are ENHRY and SYGVKD. V was clipped by 11 bases and J by 1 base; unmatched bases: 9. The CDR3 is made up of 15 amino acids. Here the CDR3 DNA reads TGTGCCTCCCGGGACAGGGGATTGGGCACAGATACGCAGTATTTT. Translated, it gives CASRDRGLGTDTQYF.

The chain combines TRBV5-1 with TRBJ1-3, with 7 positions matching TRBD1. Germline CDR1 is SGHRS and CDR2 is YFSETQ. This CDR3 has 14 amino acids. The trim removed 7 bases at V and 2 bases at J, leaving 6 bases unmatched. The CDR3: CASRNTGAGNTIYF. CDR3 DNA sequence: TGCGCCAGCCGGAACACAGGGGCTGGAAACACCATATATTTT.

In regard to this clone: At one end the junction does not follow the germline gene, possibly because of a read error. The V call is TRBV6-5, the J call TRBJ1-2; maybe TRBD1 (5 bases). Germline V gene data show CDR1 as MNHEY and CDR2 as SVGAGI. This CDR3 comprises 12 residues. In nucleotides, the CDR3 is TGTGCCTGCAGTTACCCAGGGTCCGGCTACACCTTC. Translated: CACSYPGSGYTF.

This chain uses TRBV19 with TRBJ2-4, with D maybe TRBD1 (6 bases). The V end lost 4 bases, the J end lost 2 bases, and 12 bases lay between the germline ends. CDR3 length: 15 residues. The germline CDR1 and CDR2 sequences are LNHDA and SQIVND (reference sequence). Here the CDR3 reads CASSTPGTPKNIQYF. For the CDR3, the DNA is TGTGCCAGTAGTACCCCCGGGACACCCAAAAACATTCAGTACTTC. Full variable domain (missing parts from reference TRBV19 and TRBJ2-4): DGGITQSPKYLFRKEGQNVTLSCEQNLNHDAMYWYRQDPGQGLRLIYYSQIVNDFQKGDIAEGYSVSREKKESFPLTVTSAQKNPTAFYLCASSTPGTPKNIQYFGAGTRLSVL.

The V gene is TRBV5-4, the J gene TRBJ1-1; D is unclear. CDR1 SGHNT and CDR2 YYREEE come from the germline V gene (reference sequence). V was pared by 3 bases and J by 0 bases, with 9 bases between. This CDR3 has 14 amino acids. As DNA, the CDR3 is TGTGCCAGCAGCTCCATCGGTTTGAACACTGAAGCTTTCTTT. It specifies CASSSIGLNTEAFF.

The chain is built from TRBV4-2 and TRBJ2-1; 10 nucleotides align to TRBD2. CDR3 length: 16 residues. The junction had 3 bases not matched to a gene; V was cut back by 0 bases and J by 4 bases. Germline V gene data show CDR1 as LGHNA and CDR2 as YNFKEQ. The CDR3 reads CASSQESGGAYNEQFF. The CDR3 coding sequence is TGTGCCAGCAGCCAAGAAAGCGGGGGGGCTTACAATGAGCAGTTCTTC.

The chain uses TRBV30 and TRBJ1-5, with a weak D call TRBD1 (6 bases). Trimming left V 1 base short and J 5 bases short, with 12 bases between. There are 14 residues in the CDR3. Germline V lookup: CDR1 GTSNPN, CDR2 SVGIG (reference sequence). CDR3 DNA sequence: TGTGCCTGGAGTGATGGGGGCGCGGATCAGCCCCAGCATTTT. Amino acid sequence: CAWSDGGADQPQHF.

CDR3: CAWRRVGTDTQYF. In DNA, the CDR3 is TGTGCCTGGAGGCGGGTTGGCACAGATACGCAGTATTTT. The gene calls are TRBV30 and TRBJ2-3; a weak D match, TRBD2 (5 bases). The CDR3 has 13 residues. The V end lost 3 bases, the J end lost 1 base, and 8 bases lay between the germline ends. Germline CDR1 GTSNPN, CDR2 SVGIG (reference sequence).

The V call is TRBV18, the J call TRBJ2-3; weak D call: TRBD1 (5 bases). Germline lookup yields CDR1 KGHSH and CDR2 LQKENI. The V end lost 2 bases, the J end lost 0 bases, and 9 bases lay between the germline ends. This CDR3 comprises 15 residues. As DNA, the CDR3 is TGTGCCAGCTCACCAGGGGCTAGTAGCACAGATACGCAGTATTTT. As protein: CASSPGASSTDTQYF.

This sequence joins TRBV6-5 and TRBJ2-5, with D tentatively TRBD1 (6 bases). The CDR3 consists of 15 residues. Trimming removed 2 bases from V and 5 bases from J, with 15 bases in between. Germline CDR1 MNHEY, CDR2 SVGAGI. The CDR3: CASSYPGTSRETQYF. CDR3 DNA: TGTGCCAGCAGTTACCCCGGGACATCACGGGAGACCCAGTACTTC.

The chain recombines TRBV19 with TRBJ1-1; D unresolved. The CDR3 spans 12 residues. Germline-derived CDR1 and CDR2 are LNHDA and SQIVND (reference sequence). With 8 bases removed from V and 5 bases from J, the gap between germline ends came to 12 bases. The CDR3 here is CASGWIGTEAFF. The CDR3 nucleotides read TGTGCCAGTGGTTGGATCGGGACTGAAGCTTTCTTT.

This chain joins TRBV30 and TRBJ2-5; TRBD2 aligns across 13 bases. Looked up from germline, CDR1 is GTSNPN and CDR2 is SVGIG (reference sequence). The length of the CDR3 is 19 residues. The V and J ends lost 1 base and 3 bases, in that order; junction bases with no gene match: 14. The CDR3 DNA reads as TGTGCCTGGAGTGGCCAGGGGGGACTAGCGGGAAAGTGGGAAGAGACCCAGTACTTC. This codes for CAWSGQGGLAGKWEETQYF.

The chain employs TRBV7-2 and TRBJ2-2; 7 positions match TRBD2. Germline V lookup: CDR1 SGHTA, CDR2 FQGNSA. CDR3 length: 18 amino acids. The V gene end was trimmed by 4 bases and the J gene end by 2 bases; junction bases not matched to a gene: 13. CDR3 in DNA: TGTGCCAGCAGCTCCTCCCCGCTCGGCGGGAGTAACACCGGGGAGCTGTTTTTT. Protein product: CASSSSPLGGSNTGELFF.

This chain uses TRBV6-5 with TRBJ1-5; D gene unclear. The ends were cut back, 4 bases at V and 0 bases at J, with 7 bases in the middle. The CDR3 is made up of 14 amino acids. Germline V CDR1 and CDR2: MNHEY, SVGAGI. CDR3 in amino acids: CASSSQNSNQPQHF. The DNA of the CDR3 is TGTGCCAGCAGTTCACAGAATAGCAATCAGCCCCAGCATTTT.

The genes are TRBV29-1 and TRBJ1-2; D is perhaps TRBD1 (6 bases). The CDR3 sequence is 13 residues long. Germline V gene data show CDR1 as SQVTM and CDR2 as ANQGSEA. Trimming removed 7 bases at V and 4 bases at J, with 16 bases between. The CDR3 spells CSGTQGFSYGYTF. CDR3 coding DNA: TGCAGCGGGACACAGGGTTTCAGCTATGGCTACACCTTC.